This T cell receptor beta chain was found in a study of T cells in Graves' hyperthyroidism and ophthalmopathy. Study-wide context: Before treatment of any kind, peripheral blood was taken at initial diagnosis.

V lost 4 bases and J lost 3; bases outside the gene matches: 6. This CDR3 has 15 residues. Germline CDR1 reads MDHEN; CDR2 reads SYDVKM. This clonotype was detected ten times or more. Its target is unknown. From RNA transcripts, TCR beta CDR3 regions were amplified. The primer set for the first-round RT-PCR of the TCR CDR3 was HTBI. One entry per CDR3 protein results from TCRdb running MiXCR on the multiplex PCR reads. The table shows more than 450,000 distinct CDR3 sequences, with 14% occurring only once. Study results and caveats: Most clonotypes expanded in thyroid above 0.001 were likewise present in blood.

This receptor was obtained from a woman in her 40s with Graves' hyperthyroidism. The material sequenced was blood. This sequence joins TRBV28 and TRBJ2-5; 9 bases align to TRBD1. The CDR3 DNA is TGTGCCAGCAGTTATGACAGGGGGGGGAAAGAGACCCAGTACTTC. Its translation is CASSYDRGGKETQYF. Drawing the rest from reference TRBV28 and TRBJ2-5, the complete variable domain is DVKVTQSSRYLVKRTGEKVFLECVQDMDHENMFWYRQDPGLGLRLIYFSYDVKMKEKGDIPEGYSVSREKKERFSLILESASTNQTSMYLCASSYDRGGKETQYFGPGTRLLVL.